The source of this TCR beta chain is a study of cytomegalovirus exposure and HLA in healthy donors. The CDR3 is 15 amino acids. Germline CDR1 and CDR2: LGHNA and YNFKEQ. The V segment lost 4 bases and the J segment 6 bases; nucleotides outside the gene matches: 8. PCR employed 60 Vbeta and 13 Jbeta primers. The repertoire was sequenced with immunoSEQ multiplex PCR; TCRdb's copy has only in-frame clones and lacks some. The sample has some 140,000 clones; about 80% are singletons. The gene calls are TRBV4-2 and TRBJ2-4; TRBD2 matches 8 bases. The sample was PBMCs. This TCR derives from a man aged 35-49 years in good health and CMV-seropositive. CDR3 nucleotide sequence: TGTGCCAGCAGCCTGATAGCCGCGGGGGGAAACATTCAGTACTTC. This encodes CASSLIAAGGNIQYF.